This TCR beta chain was sequenced in a study of blood T cell repertoires in COVID-19. Across the whole study: T cells, B-cell-depleted T cells, or PBMCs provided the cDNA or gDNA that served as material.

Per the authors' pipeline: Nucleated cell number was recorded as an estimate derived from reference gene primer amplification. The protocol was immunoSEQ multiplex PCR, while the TCRdb copy is restricted to in-frame clones and leaves out a portion. V and J calls and clone size are given by that table; D and trimming were obtained from the DNA. The sample contains a few hundred thousand clones, over 75% of which appear only once. The V and J ends lost 6 bases and 1 base respectively, with 9 bases between them. CDR1 is SGHTA, CDR2 FQGNSA, per germline. CDR3 size: 13 residues. The clonotype originates from a human donor in a cohort sampled during active COVID-19. Input material: peripheral blood. The chain joins TRBV7-2 to TRBJ1-1; D is unclear. CDR3 bases: TGTGCCAGCAGAGAAGCGCCGAACACTGAAGCTTTCTTT. Its protein product is CASREAPNTEAFF. Drawing the rest from reference TRBV7-2 and TRBJ1-1, the complete variable domain is GAGVSQSPSNKVTEKGKDVELRCDPISGHTALYWYRQSLGQGLEFLIYFQGNSAPDKSGLPSDRFSAERTGGSVSTLTIQRTQQEDSAVYLCASREAPNTEAFFGQGTRLTVV.